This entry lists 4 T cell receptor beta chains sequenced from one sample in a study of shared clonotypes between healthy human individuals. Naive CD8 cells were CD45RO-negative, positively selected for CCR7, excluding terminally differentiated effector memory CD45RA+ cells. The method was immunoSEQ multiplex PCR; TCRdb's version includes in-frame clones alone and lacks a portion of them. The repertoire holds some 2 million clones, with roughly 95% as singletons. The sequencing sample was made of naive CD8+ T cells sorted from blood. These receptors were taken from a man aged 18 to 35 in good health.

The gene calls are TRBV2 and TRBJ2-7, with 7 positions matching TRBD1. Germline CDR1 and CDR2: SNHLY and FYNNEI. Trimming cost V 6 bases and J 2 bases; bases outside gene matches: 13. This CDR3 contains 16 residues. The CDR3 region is CASSPPRTGITYEQYF. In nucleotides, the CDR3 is TGTGCCAGCAGCCCCCCCAGGACAGGAATCACCTACGAGCAGTACTTC. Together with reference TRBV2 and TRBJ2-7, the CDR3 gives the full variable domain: EPEVTQTPSHQVTQMGQEVILRCVPISNHLYFYWYRQILGQKVEFLVSFYNNEISEKSEIFDDQFSVERPDGSNFTLKIRSTKLEDSAMYFCASSPPRTGITYEQYFGPGTRLTVT.

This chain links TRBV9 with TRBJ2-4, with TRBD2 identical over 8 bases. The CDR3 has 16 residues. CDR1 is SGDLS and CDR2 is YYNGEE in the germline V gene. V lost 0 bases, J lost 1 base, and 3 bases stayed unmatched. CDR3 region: CASSVGSGSAKNIQYF. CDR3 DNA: TGTGCCAGCAGCGTAGGCAGCGGGAGCGCCAAAAACATTCAGTACTTC.

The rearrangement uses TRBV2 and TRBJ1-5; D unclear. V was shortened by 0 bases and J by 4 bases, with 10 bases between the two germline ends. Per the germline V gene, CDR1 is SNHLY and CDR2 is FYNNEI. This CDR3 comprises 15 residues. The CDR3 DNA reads TGTGCCAGCAGTGAAGCGGTGGCAGCTAATCAGCCCCAGCATTTT. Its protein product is CASSEAVAANQPQHF.

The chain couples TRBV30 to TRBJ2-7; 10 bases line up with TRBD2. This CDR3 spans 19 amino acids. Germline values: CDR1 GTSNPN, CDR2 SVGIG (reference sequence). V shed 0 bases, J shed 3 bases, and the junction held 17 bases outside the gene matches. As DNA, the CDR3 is TGTGCCTGGAGTGTGGGGGTGACAGTTGGGACTAGCGCTTTCTACGAGCAGTACTTC. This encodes CAWSVGVTVGTSAFYEQYF.